This T cell receptor (beta chain) was profiled in a study of CD8+ T cells in alopecia areata. This CDR3 has 18 amino acids. Germline values: CDR1 MGHRA, CDR2 YSYEKL. The junction had 17 bases not matched to a gene; V was cut back by 3 bases and J by 3 bases. Treatment: oral pan-JAK inhibitor, 5-10 mg twice daily. It was cDNA, reverse transcribed from extracted RNA, that served as the sequencing template. Method: immunoSEQ multiplex PCR; TCRdb's copy keeps in-frame clones and lacks some. The repertoire holds around 140,000 clones, with 54% as singletons. The sequencing used CD8+ T cells sorted from blood, collected at week 4, from a patient treated with tofacitinib. This rearrangement joins TRBV4-1 to TRBJ2-7; 7 bases match TRBD1. This TCR was sampled from a human donor with alopecia areata. DNA of the CDR3: TGCGCCAGCAGCCAGGGGGTGCGAGGGGGCCCCGGGTTCTACGAGCAGTACTTC. This translates into CASSQGVRGGPGFYEQYF.